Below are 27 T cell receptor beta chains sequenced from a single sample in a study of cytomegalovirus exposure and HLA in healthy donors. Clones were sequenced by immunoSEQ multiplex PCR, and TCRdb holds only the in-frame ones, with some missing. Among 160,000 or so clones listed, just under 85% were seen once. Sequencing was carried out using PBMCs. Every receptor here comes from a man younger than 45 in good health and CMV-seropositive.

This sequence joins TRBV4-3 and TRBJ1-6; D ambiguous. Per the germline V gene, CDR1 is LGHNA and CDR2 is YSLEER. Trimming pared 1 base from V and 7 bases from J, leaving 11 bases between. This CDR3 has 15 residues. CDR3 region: CASSQGAGTNSPLHF. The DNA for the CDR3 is TGCGCCAGCAGCCAAGGTGCAGGCACCAATTCACCCCTCCACTTT.

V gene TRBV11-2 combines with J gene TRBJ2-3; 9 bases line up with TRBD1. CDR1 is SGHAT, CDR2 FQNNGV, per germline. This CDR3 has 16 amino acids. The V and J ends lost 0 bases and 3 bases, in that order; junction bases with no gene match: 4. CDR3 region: CASSLEGDRVTDTQYF. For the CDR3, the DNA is TGTGCCAGCAGCTTAGAAGGGGACAGGGTAACAGATACGCAGTATTTT. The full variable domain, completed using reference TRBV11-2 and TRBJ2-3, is EAGVAQSPRYKIIEKRQSVAFWCNPISGHATLYWYQQILGQGPKLLIQFQNNGVVDDSQLPKDRFSAERLKGVDSTLKIQPAKLEDSAVYLCASSLEGDRVTDTQYFGPGTRLTVL.

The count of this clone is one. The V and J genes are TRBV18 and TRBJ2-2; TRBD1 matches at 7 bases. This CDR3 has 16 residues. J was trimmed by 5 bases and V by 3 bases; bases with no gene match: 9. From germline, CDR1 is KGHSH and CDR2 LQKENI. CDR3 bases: TGTGCCAGCTCACCGCCGGGACAGCCCGAGACCGGGGAGCTGTTTTTT. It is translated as CASSPPGQPETGELFF.

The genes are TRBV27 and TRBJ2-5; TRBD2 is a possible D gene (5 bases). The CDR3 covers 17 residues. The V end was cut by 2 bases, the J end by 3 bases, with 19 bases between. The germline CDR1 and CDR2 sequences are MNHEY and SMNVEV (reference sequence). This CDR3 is CASSLRGFVRREETQYF. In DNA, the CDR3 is TGTGCCAGCAGTTTAAGAGGGTTTGTCAGACGGGAAGAGACCCAGTACTTC.

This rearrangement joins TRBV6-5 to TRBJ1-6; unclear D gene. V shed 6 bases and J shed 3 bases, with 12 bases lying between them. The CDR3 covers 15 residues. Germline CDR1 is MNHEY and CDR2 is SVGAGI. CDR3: CASREGVGYNSPLHF. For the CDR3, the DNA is TGTGCCAGCAGGGAGGGTGTGGGCTATAATTCACCCCTCCACTTT.

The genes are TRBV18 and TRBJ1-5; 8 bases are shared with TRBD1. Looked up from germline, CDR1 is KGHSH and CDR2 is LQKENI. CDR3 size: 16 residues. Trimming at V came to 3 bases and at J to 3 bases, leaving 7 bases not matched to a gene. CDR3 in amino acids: CASSPPDRAPNQPQHF. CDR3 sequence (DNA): TGTGCCAGCTCACCGCCGGACAGGGCGCCCAATCAGCCCCAGCATTTT.

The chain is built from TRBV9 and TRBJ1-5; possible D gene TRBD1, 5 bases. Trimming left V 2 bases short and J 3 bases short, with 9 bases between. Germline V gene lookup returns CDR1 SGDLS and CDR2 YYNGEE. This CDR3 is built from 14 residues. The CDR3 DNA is TGTGCCAGCAGCGTCGGGGGTCCCAATCAGCCCCAGCATTTT. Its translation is CASSVGGPNQPQHF.

The CDR3 nucleotides are TGTGCCAGCGCTGTGGAGGATCCAGATACGCAGTATTTT. Translating it yields CASAVEDPDTQYF. The gene calls are TRBV7-3 and TRBJ2-3, with D tentatively TRBD2 (5 bases). Deletions cut 8 bases from V and 4 bases from J, with 13 bases between. The germline V gene has CDR1 SGHTA and CDR2 FQGTGA. The CDR3 loop spans 13 amino acids.

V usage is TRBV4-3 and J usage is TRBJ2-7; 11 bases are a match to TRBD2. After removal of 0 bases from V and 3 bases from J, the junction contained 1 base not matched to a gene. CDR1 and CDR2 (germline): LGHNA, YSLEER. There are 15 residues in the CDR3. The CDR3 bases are TGCGCCAGCAGCCAAGAGACTAGCGGGATCTACGAGCAGTACTTC. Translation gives CASSQETSGIYEQYF.

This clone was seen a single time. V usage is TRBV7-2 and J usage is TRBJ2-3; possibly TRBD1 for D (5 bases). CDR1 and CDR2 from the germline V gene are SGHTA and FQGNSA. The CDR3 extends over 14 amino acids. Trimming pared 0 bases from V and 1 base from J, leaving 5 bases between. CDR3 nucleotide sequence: TGTGCCAGCAGCTTAGCAGGGGGCACAGATACGCAGTATTTT. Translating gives CASSLAGGTDTQYF.

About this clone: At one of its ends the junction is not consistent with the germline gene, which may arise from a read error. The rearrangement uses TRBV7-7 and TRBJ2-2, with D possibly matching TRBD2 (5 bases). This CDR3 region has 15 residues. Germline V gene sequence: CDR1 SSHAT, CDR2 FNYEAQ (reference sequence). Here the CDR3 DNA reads TGTGCTAGCAGCTTAGGAAGGACTGACACCGGGGAGCTGTTTTTT. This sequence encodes CASSLGRTDTGELFF.

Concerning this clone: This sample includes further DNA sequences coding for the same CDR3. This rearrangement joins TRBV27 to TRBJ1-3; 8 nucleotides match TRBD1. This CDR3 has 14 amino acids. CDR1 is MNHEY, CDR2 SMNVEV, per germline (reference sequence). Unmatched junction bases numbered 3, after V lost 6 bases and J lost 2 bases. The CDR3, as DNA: TGTGCCAGCAGCTCGACAGGGGCTGGAAACACCATATATTTT. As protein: CASSSTGAGNTIYF.

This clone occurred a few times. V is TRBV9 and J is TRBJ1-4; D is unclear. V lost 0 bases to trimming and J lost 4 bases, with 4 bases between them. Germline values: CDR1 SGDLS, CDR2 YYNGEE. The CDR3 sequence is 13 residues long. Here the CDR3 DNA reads TGTGCCAGCAGCGTAGACGGTAATGAAAAACTGTTTTTT. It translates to CASSVDGNEKLFF. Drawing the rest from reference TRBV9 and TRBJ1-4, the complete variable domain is DSGVTQTPKHLITATGQRVTLRCSPRSGDLSVYWYQQSLDQGLQFLIQYYNGEERAKGNILERFSAQQFPDLHSELNLSSLELGDSALYFCASSVDGNEKLFFGSGTQLSVL.

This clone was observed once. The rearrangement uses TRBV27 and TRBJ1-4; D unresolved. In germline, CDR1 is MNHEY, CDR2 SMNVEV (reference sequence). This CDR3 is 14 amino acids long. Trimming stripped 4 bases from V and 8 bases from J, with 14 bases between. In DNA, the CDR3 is TGTGCCAGCAGTTCCCACGAGGCGAGGGAAAAACTGTTTTTT. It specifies CASSSHEAREKLFF.

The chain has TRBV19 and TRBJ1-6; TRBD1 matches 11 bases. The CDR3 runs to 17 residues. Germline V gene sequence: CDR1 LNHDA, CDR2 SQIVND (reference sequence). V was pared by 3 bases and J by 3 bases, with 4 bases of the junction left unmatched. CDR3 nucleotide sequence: TGTGCCAGTAGTATCCGGGGGACAGGGGGCTATAATTCACCCCTCCACTTT. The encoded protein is CASSIRGTGGYNSPLHF.

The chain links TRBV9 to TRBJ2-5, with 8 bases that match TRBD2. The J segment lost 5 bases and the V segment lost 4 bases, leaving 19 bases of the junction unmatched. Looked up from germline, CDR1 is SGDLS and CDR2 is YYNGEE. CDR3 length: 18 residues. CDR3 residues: CASSSLGGRGDLEETQYF. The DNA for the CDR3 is TGTGCCAGCAGCTCTCTAGGGGGGCGGGGGGACCTGGAGGAGACCCAGTACTTC.

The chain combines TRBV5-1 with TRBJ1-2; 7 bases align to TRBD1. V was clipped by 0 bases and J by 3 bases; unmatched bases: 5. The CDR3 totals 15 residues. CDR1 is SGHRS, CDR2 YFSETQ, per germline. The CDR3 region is CASSLDQGGDYGYTF. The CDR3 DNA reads TGCGCCAGCAGCTTGGACCAGGGGGGCGACTATGGCTACACCTTC.

This chain's CDR3 is CASSQGLSEQYF. As DNA, the CDR3 is TGTGCCAGCAGCCAGGGTTTATCCGAGCAGTACTTC. The J gene is TRBJ2-7, the V gene TRBV7-6; D is possibly TRBD1 (5 bases). Germline CDR1 reads SGHVS; CDR2 reads FNYEAQ. Trimming took 5 bases from V and 6 from J, leaving 11 bases between them. CDR3 length: 12 amino acids.

The CDR3 DNA reads TGTGCCAACTCATTAGATTCGACAGCCTCAAACACTGAAGCTTTCTTT. Translation gives CANSLDSTASNTEAFF. V gene TRBV5-8 combines with J gene TRBJ1-1; a possible D gene is TRBD1 (5 bases). CDR3 length equals 16 residues. Germline lookup yields CDR1 SGHTS and CDR2 YDEGEE. The V gene lost 9 bases and the J gene lost 2 bases, with 23 bases spanning the gap.

CDR3 sequence reads: CASSRNSGGVSNEQFF. The CDR3, as DNA: TGCGCCAGCAGCCGGAATAGCGGGGGGGTGAGTAATGAGCAGTTCTTC. The rearrangement uses TRBV4-1 and TRBJ2-1, with TRBD2 matching 11 bases. There are 16 residues in the CDR3. Germline values: CDR1 MGHRA, CDR2 YSYEKL. V was clipped by 4 bases and J by 7 bases; unmatched bases: 9.

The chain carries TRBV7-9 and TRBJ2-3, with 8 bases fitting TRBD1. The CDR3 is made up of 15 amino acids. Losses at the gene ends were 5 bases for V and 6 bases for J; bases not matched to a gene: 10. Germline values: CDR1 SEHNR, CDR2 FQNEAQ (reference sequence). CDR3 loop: CASSPPGQVWDTQYF. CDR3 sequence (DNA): TGTGCCAGCAGCCCTCCGGGACAGGTCTGGGATACGCAGTATTTT.

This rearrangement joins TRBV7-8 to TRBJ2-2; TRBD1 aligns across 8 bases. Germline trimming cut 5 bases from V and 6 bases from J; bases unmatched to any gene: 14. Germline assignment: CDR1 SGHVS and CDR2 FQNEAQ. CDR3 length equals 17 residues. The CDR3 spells CASSRDRDRSFAGELFF. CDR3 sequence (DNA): TGTGCCAGCAGCCGCGATAGGGACAGGTCTTTCGCCGGGGAGCTGTTTTTT.

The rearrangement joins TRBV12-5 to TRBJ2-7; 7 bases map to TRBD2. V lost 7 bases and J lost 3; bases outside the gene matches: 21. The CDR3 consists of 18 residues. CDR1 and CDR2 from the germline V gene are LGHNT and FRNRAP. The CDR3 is CASVPSHRAVKRGYEQYF. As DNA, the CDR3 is TGTGCTAGTGTTCCCTCGCACCGGGCCGTCAAGCGGGGCTACGAGCAGTACTTC.

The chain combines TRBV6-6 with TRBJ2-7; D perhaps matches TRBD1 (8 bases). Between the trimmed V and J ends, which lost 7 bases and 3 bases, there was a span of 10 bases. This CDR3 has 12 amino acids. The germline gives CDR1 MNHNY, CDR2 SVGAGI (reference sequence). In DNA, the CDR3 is TGTGCCAGCAACAGGGGGGGCTACGAGCAGTACTTC. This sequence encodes CASNRGGYEQYF.

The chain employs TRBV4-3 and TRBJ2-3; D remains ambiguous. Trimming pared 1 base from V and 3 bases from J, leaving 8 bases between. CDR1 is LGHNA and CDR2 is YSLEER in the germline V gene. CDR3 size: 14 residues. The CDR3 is CASSQVRVTDTQYF. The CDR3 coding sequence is TGCGCCAGCAGCCAAGTAAGAGTGACAGATACGCAGTATTTT.

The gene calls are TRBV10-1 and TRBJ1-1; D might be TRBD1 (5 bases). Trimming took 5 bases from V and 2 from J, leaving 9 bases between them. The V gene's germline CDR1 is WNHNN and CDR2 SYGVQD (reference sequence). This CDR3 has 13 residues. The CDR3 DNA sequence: TGCGCCAGCAGTCAGGGAAATAACACTGAAGCTTTCTTT. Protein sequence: CASSQGNNTEAFF.

The CDR3 is CASSAGQGAFTDTQYF. DNA for the CDR3: TGTGCCAGCAGCGCCGGACAGGGGGCTTTCACAGATACGCAGTATTTT. This rearrangement joins TRBV9 to TRBJ2-3, with 11 positions matching TRBD1. The germline V gene encodes CDR1 SGDLS and CDR2 YYNGEE. This CDR3 comprises 16 residues. J lost 2 bases, V lost 3 bases, and 5 bases had no gene match.